This T cell receptor (beta chain) was profiled in a study of cytomegalovirus exposure and HLA in healthy donors. The V end lost 1 base, the J end lost 0 bases, and 13 bases lay between the germline ends. The germline V gene encodes CDR1 SGDLS and CDR2 YYNGEE. This CDR3 has 17 residues. As to this clone: Its antigen remains unknown.

The study's findings and limits: Most sequenced TCRs were rare (though some public TCRs occurred in many donors).

Using immunoSEQ multiplex PCR, the repertoire was profiled, and TCRdb retains in-frame clones only, with some absent. The sample lists 200,000 to 300,000 clones; approximately 83% were seen once. The chain carries TRBV9 and TRBJ2-2; D gene unclear. This TCR came from a woman aged 30 to 39 in good health and CMV-seropositive. Sample: PBMCs. In nucleotides, the CDR3 is TGTGCCAGCAGCGTATCCACCGGAGAGTCGAACACCGGGGAGCTGTTTTTT. This sequence encodes CASSVSTGESNTGELFF. The full variable domain, with the rest looked up from reference TRBV9 and TRBJ2-2, is DSGVTQTPKHLITATGQRVTLRCSPRSGDLSVYWYQQSLDQGLQFLIQYYNGEERAKGNILERFSAQQFPDLHSELNLSSLELGDSALYFCASSVSTGESNTGELFFGEGSRLTVL.